This TCR beta chain was retrieved from a study of control samples from healthy donors and cancer patients. Sequenced by immunoSEQ multiplex PCR; TCRdb stores in-frame clones only, minus some. The sample comprises over 90,000 clones, about 91% of which are singletons, and over 2% rests with the top ten. Between the trimmed V and J ends, which lost 3 bases and 0 bases, there was a span of 16 bases. Germline CDR1 KGHDR, CDR2 SFDVKD. The CDR3 is 17 amino acids. This receptor was obtained from a young woman in good health. The V gene is TRBV24-1, the J gene TRBJ2-5; TRBD1 is a possible D gene (6 bases). Sequenced material: blood. DNA for the CDR3: TGTGCCACCAGTGATCTTAAAGGGGGTAGCCACCAAGAGACCCAGTACTTC. Protein sequence: CATSDLKGGSHQETQYF.